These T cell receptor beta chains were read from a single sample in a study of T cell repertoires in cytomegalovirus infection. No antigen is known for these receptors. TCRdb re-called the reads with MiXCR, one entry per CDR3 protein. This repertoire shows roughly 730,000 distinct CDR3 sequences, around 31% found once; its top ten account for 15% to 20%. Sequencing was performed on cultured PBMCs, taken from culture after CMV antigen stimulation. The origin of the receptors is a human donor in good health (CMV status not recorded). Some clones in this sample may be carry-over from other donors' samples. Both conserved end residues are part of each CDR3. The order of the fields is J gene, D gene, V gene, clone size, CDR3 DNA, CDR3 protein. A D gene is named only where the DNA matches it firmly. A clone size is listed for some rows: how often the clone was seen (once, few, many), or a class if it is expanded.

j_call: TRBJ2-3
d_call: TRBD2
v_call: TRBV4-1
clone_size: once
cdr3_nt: TGCGCCAGCAGCCAAGCGGGGTCTAGCGGACGCACAGATACGCAGTATTTT
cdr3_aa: CASSQAGSSGRTDTQYF

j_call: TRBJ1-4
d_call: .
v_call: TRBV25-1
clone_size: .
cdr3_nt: TGTGCCAGCAGTGAGTCAGGGGTCGGCCTGAATGAAAAACTGTTTTTT
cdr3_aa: CASSESGVGLNEKLFF

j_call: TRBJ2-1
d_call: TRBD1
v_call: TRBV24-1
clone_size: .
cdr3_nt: TGTGCCACCAGTGATTTTAGAGACAGGGACTACAATGAGCAGTTCTTC
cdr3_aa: CATSDFRDRDYNEQFF

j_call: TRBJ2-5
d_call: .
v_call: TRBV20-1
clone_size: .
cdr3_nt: TGCAGTGCTAGAGATCCTAGCCAAGAGACCCAGTACTTC
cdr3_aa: CSARDPSQETQYF

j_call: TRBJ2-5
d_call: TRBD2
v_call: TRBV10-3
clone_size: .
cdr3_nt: TGTGCCATCAATTCCGGGGGGGAGACCCAGTACTTC
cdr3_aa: CAINSGGETQYF

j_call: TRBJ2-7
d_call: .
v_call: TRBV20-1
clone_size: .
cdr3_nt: TGCAGTGCTAGAGATCCCGGACCCCTCGAGCAGTACTTC
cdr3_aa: CSARDPGPLEQYF

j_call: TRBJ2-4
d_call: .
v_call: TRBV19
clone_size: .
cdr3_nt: TGTGCCAGTACCCCCCCCGGGATGGACATTCAGTACTTC
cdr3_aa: CASTPPGMDIQYF

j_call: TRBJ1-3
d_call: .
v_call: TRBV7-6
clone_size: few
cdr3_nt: TGTGCCAGCAGCTTAATGGACTTCTCTGGAAACACCATATATTTT
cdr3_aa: CASSLMDFSGNTIYF

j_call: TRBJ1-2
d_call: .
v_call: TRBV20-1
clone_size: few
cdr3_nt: TGCAGTGCTAGAGATACGACAGGAGACTATGGCTACACCTTC
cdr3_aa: CSARDTTGDYGYTF

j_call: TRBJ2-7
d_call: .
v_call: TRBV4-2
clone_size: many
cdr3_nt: TGTGCCAGCAGCCAAGATCAAGTGGACGGCGCCTACGAGCAGTACTTC
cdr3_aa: CASSQDQVDGAYEQYF

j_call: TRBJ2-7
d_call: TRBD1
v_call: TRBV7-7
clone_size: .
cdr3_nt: TGTGCCAGCAGCCCCGGGTGGGACAGCTACGAGCAGTACTTC
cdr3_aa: CASSPGWDSYEQYF

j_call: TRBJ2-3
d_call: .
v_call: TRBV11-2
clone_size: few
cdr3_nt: TGTGCCAGCAGCTTAGGAATTAGCAGTTCAGATACGCAGTATTTT
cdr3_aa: CASSLGISSSDTQYF

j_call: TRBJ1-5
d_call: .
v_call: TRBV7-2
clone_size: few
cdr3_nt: TGTGCCAGCAGCGAAGTCGGGCGCAATCAGCCCCAGCATTTT
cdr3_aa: CASSEVGRNQPQHF

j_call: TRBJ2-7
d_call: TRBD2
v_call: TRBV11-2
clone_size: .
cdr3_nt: TGTGCCAGCAGTAAGGCTAGCGGGAGATACTACGAGCAGTACTTC
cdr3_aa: CASSKASGRYYEQYF

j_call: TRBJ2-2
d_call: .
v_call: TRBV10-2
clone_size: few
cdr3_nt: TGCGCCAGCCCTTATACAGGAGCCGGGGAGCTGTTTTTT
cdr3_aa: CASPYTGAGELFF

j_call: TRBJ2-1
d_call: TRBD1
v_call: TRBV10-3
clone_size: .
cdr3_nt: TGTGCCATCAGTGAGTCGGGACAGGGTTACAATGAGCAGTTCTTC
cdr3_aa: CAISESGQGYNEQFF

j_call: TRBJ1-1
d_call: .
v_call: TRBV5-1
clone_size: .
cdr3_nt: TGCGCCAGCAGCCAACCAACTCAAAACACTGAAGCTTTCTTT
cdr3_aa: CASSQPTQNTEAFF

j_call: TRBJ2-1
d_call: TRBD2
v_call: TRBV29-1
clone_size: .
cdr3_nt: TGCAGCGTTGAAAGGTTTAGCGGGGGGGCCGATGAGCAGTTCTTC
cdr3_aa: CSVERFSGGADEQFF

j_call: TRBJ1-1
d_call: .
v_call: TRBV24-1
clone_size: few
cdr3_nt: TGTGCCACCAGTCCCGGGGACTCTGTGAACACTGAAGCTTTCTTT
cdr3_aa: CATSPGDSVNTEAFF

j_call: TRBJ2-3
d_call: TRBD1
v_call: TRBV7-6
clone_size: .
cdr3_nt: TGTGCCAGCAGCCGCCGGGACAGACAATCTACAGATACGCAGTATTTT
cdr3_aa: CASSRRDRQSTDTQYF

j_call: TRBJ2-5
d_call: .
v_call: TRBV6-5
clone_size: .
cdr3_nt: TGTGCCAGCAGTTACTCGACTGGACAGAAGCAAGAGACCCAGTACTTC
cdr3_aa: CASSYSTGQKQETQYF

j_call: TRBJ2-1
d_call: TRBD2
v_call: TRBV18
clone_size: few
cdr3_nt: TGTGCCAGCTCACCGTCGACTAGCGGGACGCCCCGGGAGCAGTTCTTC
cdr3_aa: CASSPSTSGTPREQFF

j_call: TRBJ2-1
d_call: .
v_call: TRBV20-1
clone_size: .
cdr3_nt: TGCAGTGCTACTCAGGGCTATGAGCAGTTCTTC
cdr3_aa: CSATQGYEQFF

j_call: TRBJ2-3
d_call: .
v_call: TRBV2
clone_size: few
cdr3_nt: TGTGCCAGCAAAGAACCCCCCTTAGCACCCACAGATACGCAGTATTTT
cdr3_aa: CASKEPPLAPTDTQYF

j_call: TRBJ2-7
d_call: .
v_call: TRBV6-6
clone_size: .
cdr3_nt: TGTGCCAGCAGCCAACTCGTGGCCGAGCAGTACTTC
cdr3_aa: CASSQLVAEQYF

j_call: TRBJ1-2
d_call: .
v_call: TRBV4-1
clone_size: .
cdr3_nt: TGCGCCAGCAGCCCCAACGCCCTCCAGGAGATCTATGGCTACACCTTC
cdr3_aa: CASSPNALQEIYGYTF

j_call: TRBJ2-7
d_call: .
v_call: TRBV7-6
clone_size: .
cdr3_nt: TGTGCCAGCAGCTCGGGGTGGGGCTACGAGCAGTACTTC
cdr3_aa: CASSSGWGYEQYF

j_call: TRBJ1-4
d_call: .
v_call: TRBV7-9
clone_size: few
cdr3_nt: TGTGCCAGCAGCGAATACAGAAGCTCTAATGAAAAACTGTTTTTT
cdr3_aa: CASSEYRSSNEKLFF

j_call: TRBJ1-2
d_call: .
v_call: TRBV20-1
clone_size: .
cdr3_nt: TGCAGTGCTCGAACCCCCCAGGGGAACTATGGCTACACCTTC
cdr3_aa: CSARTPQGNYGYTF

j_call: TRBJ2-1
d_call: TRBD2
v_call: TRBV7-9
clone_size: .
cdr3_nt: TGTGCCAGTGGAGCGGGAGTGGGGAATTACAATGAGCAGTTCTTC
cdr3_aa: CASGAGVGNYNEQFF

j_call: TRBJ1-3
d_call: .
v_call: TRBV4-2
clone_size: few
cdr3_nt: TGTGCCAGCAGCCAAGATATTAGGGGACACATGATTGGAAACACCATATATTTT
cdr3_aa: CASSQDIRGHMIGNTIYF

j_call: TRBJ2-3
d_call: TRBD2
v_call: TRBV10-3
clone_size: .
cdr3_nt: TGTGCCATCAGTGAGACTAGCGGGGGCCTACATACGCAGTATTTT
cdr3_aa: CAISETSGGLHTQYF

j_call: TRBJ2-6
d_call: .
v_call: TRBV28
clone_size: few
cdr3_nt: TGTGCCACCCTATCAATCTGGGAATCCTCAGTCCCCCGCTCTGGGGCCAACGTCCTGACTTTC
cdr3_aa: CATLSIWESSVPRSGANVLTF

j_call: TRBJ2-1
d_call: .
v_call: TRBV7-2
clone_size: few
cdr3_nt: TGTGCCAGCAGCTTATGGCCCCGGTCGAATGAGCAGTTCTTC
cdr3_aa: CASSLWPRSNEQFF

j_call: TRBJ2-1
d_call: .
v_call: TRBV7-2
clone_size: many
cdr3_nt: TGTGCCAGCAGCTCGGGACACCTTAGGAATGAGCAGTTCTTC
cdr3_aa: CASSSGHLRNEQFF

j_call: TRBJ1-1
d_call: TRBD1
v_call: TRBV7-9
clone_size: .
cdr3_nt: TGTGCCAGCAGCTTTACGACAGGGCAACCCAGGAACACTGAAGCTTTCTTT
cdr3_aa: CASSFTTGQPRNTEAFF

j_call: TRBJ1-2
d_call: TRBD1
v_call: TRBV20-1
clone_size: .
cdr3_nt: TGCAGTGCTAGAGGAGGACAGGGTAATGGCTACACCTTC
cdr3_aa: CSARGGQGNGYTF

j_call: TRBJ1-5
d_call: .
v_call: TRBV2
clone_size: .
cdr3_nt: TGTGCCAGCAGTGGGGAGGGACAAAATCAGCCCCAGCATTTT
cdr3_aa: CASSGEGQNQPQHF

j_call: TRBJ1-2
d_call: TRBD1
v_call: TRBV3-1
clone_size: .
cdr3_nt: TGTGCCAGCAGCCCGCCCGGGGACAGCTATGGCTACACCTTC
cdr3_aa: CASSPPGDSYGYTF

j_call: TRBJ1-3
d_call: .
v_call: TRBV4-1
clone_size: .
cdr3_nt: TGCGCCAGCAGCCGGGAAGGGGTACAGGGCTCAGTCGCCGGAAACACCATATATTTT
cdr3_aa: CASSREGVQGSVAGNTIYF

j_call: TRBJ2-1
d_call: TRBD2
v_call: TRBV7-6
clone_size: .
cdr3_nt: TGTGCCAGCAGCTTAGGGACTATCGCGGGAGGGCGAAGTGAGAATGAGCAGTTCTTC
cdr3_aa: CASSLGTIAGGRSENEQFF

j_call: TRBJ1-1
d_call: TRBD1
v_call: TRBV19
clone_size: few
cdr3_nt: TGTGCCAGTAGTACGGGGACAGCCCCGGTCACTGAAGCTTTCTTT
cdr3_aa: CASSTGTAPVTEAFF

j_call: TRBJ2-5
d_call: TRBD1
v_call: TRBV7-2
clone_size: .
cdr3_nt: TGTGCCAGCAGCTCAGTCGACAGGGCATCGGGGACCCAGTACTTC
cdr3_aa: CASSSVDRASGTQYF

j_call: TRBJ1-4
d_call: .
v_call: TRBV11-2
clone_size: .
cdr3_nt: TGTGCCAGCAGCTTGGAGGTTCCGGGAGAAAAACTGTTTTTT
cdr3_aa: CASSLEVPGEKLFF

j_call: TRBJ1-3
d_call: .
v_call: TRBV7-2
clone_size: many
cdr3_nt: TGTGCCAGCAGCTTCTCCGGCCCGGCGTACACCATATATTTT
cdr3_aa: CASSFSGPAYTIYF

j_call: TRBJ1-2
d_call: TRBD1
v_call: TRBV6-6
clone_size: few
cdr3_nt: TGTGCCAGCATCCTTACAGGGGTTCTTAAGAATTATGGCTACACCTTC
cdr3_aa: CASILTGVLKNYGYTF

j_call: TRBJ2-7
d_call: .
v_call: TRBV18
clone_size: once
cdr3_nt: TGTGCCAGCTCACCAATCTGGGGGACCCAGTCCTACGAGCAGTACTTC
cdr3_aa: CASSPIWGTQSYEQYF

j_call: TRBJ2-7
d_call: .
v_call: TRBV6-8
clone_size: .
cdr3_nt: TGTGCCAGCAGTTACTCAGGGGGGGGGACCTACGAGCAGTACTTC
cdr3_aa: CASSYSGGGTYEQYF

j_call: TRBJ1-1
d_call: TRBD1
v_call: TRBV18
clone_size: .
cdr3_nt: TGTGCCAGCTCACCGGGGACAGCCCTCACGAACACTGAAGCTTTCTTT
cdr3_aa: CASSPGTALTNTEAFF

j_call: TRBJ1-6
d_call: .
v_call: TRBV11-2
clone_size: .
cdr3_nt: TGTGCCAGCAGCTTGTATGAGAATTCACCCCTCCACTTT
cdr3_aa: CASSLYENSPLHF

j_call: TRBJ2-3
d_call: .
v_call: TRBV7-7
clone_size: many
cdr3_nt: TGTGCCAGCAGCGCCTACGCGGGCACAGATACGCAGTATTTT
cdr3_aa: CASSAYAGTDTQYF

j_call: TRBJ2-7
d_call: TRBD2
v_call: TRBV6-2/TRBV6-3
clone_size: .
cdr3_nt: TGTGCCAGCACCTCCGGGGGGGCGTTCAACGAGCAGTACTTC
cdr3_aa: CASTSGGAFNEQYF

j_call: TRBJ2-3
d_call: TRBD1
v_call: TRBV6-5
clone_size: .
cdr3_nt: TGTGCCACTCACAGGGGGCTGGGAGATACGCAGTATTTT
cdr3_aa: CATHRGLGDTQYF

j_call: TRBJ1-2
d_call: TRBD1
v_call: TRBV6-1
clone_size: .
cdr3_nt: TGTGCCAGCAGGGGGGGCAGGGGGCGCCTTGGCTACACCTTC
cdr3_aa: CASRGGRGRLGYTF

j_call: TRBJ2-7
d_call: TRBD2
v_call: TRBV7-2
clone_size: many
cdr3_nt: TGTGCCAGCAGCAGGGGACTAGCGGGAGCTGGAGAGCAGTACTTC
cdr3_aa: CASSRGLAGAGEQYF

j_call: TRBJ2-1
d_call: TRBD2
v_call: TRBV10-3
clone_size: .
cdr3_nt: TGTGCCATCAGACCTTCACTAGCGGCCAATGAGCAGTTCTTC
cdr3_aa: CAIRPSLAANEQFF

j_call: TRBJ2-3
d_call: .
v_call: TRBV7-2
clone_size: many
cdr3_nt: TGTGCCAGCAGCTTAGCGTCGTCCGAGGGGTCTTATACGCAGTATTTT
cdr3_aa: CASSLASSEGSYTQYF

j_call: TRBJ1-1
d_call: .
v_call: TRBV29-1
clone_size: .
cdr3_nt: TGCAGCTACGGAACTGGTATTACTGAAGCTTTCTTT
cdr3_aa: CSYGTGITEAFF

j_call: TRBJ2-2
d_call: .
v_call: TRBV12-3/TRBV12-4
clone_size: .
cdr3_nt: TGTGCCAGCAGTTTCCGAAGCGGGCTTTACACCGGGGAGCTGTTTTTT
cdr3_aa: CASSFRSGLYTGELFF